Presented here are 29 T cell receptor beta chains from one specimen sequenced in a study of patients and donors after allogeneic stem cell transplantation. TCRdb re-derived calls from the RT-PCR reads in MiXCR, one entry per CDR3 protein. The table shows about 87,000 distinct CDR3 sequences, with less than 5% occurring only once. What was sequenced was blood, either unsorted or a sorted T cell fraction (not recorded which). These receptors were taken from a human donor who was either an allogeneic HSCT recipient or a stem cell or donor lymphocyte infusion donor (not recorded which). It is not recorded whose cells these are; they may come from a transplant donor.

There are many counts of this clonotype. This chain connects TRBV7-3 to TRBJ2-7; 10 bases agree with TRBD1. Germline CDR1 reads SGHTA; CDR2 reads FQGTGA. J lost 4 bases, V lost 0 bases, and 6 bases had no gene match. This CDR3 is built from 16 residues. Here the CDR3 DNA reads TGTGCCAGCAGCTTAACGGGCGGGACAGGGGAATACGAGCAGTACTTC. It is translated as CASSLTGGTGEYEQYF.

This clonotype has a count of ten or more. This chain connects TRBV30 to TRBJ1-3; D is ambiguous. The CDR3 runs to 17 residues. The V gene's germline CDR1 is GTSNPN and CDR2 SVGIG (reference sequence). Trimming removed 2 bases at V and 0 bases at J, with 17 bases between. The CDR3: CAWSRVGNYYSGNTIYF. CDR3 DNA sequence: TGTGCCTGGAGTCGGGTCGGCAACTATTACTCTGGAAACACCATATATTTT.

This clonotype was picked up many times. V gene TRBV5-1 combines with J gene TRBJ1-2, with 9 bases aligning to TRBD1. Germline-derived CDR1 and CDR2 are SGHRS and YFSETQ. With 4 bases clipped from V and 3 bases from J, the junction kept 7 bases outside the gene matches. The CDR3 consists of 15 residues. The CDR3 spells CASSPGQGLHYGYTF. The CDR3 DNA is TGCGCCAGCAGCCCCGGACAGGGGTTGCACTATGGCTACACCTTC.

This clonotype was seen at least ten times. This sequence joins TRBV20-1 and TRBJ2-3; D unclear. The CDR3 runs 14 residues. The V end was cut by 1 base, the J end by 0 bases, with 8 bases between. The germline CDR1 and CDR2 sequences are DFQATT and SNEGSKA (reference sequence). CDR3 amino acids: CSARGPFSTDTQYF. The CDR3 region has the DNA TGCAGTGCTAGAGGACCGTTTAGCACAGATACGCAGTATTTT.

Ten or more counts support this clonotype. V is TRBV28 and J is TRBJ2-7; 7 positions match TRBD2. V lost 8 bases, J lost 0 bases, and 10 bases stayed unmatched. This CDR3 is 15 amino acids long. CDR1 and CDR2 (germline): MDHEN, SYDVKM. The CDR3 here is CASGRLALGSYEQYF. The CDR3 nucleotides read TGTGCCAGCGGAAGACTAGCCCTAGGCTCCTACGAGCAGTACTTC. Full variable domain (outside the CDR3, taken from reference TRBV28 and TRBJ2-7): DVKVTQSSRYLVKRTGEKVFLECVQDMDHENMFWYRQDPGLGLRLIYFSYDVKMKEKGDIPEGYSVSREKKERFSLILESASTNQTSMYLCASGRLALGSYEQYFGPGTRLTVT.

This clonotype showed up many times. CDR3 DNA sequence: TGCAGTGCTAGAGATAGATTAGATAGCTCCTATAATTCACCCCTCCACTTT. This codes for CSARDRLDSSYNSPLHF. The chain has TRBV20-1 and TRBJ1-6; D remains unclear. V was trimmed by 0 bases and J by 0 bases, leaving 12 bases between them. This CDR3 contains 17 residues. CDR1 and CDR2 from the germline V gene are DFQATT and SNEGSKA (reference sequence).

V is TRBV27 and J is TRBJ1-1, with D maybe TRBD1 (5 bases). The CDR3 loop spans 15 amino acids. Germline V lookup: CDR1 MNHEY, CDR2 SMNVEV (reference sequence). Trimming stripped 4 bases from V and 4 bases from J, with 16 bases between. The CDR3 reads CASSSPRGGITEAFF. As DNA, the CDR3 is TGTGCCAGCAGTTCCCCCCGCGGGGGGATCACTGAAGCTTTCTTT.

This clonotype was seen once. In DNA form, the CDR3 reads TGCGCCAGCAGCCAAGAGAGGTCGAATACGCAGTATTTT. This codes for CASSQERSNTQYF. The J gene is TRBJ2-3, the V gene TRBV4-1, with D unclear. CDR1 and CDR2 (germline): MGHRA, YSYEKL. V was trimmed by 0 bases and J by 7 bases, leaving 8 bases between them. The CDR3 has 13 amino acids.

This clonotype was counted many times. The chain couples TRBV7-9 to TRBJ1-6; 7 bases fit TRBD1. In germline, CDR1 is SEHNR, CDR2 FQNEAQ (reference sequence). The CDR3 is 16 amino acids. Losses at the gene ends were 4 bases for V and 8 bases for J; bases not matched to a gene: 11. The CDR3, as DNA: TGTGCCAGCAGCTGGGACGACAGGGCCAGGGATTCACCCCTCCACTTT. Translated, it gives CASSWDDRARDSPLHF.

This clonotype counts as medium-sized. The CDR3 bases are TGCAGTGCTAGACTGCCCCTCGGTCTAGAGACCCAGTACTTC. Translated: CSARLPLGLETQYF. V and J are TRBV20-1 and TRBJ2-5; D remains unclear. Germline CDR1 reads DFQATT; CDR2 reads SNEGSKA (reference sequence). The V end lost 2 bases, the J end lost 4 bases, and 14 bases lay between the germline ends. The CDR3 length is 14 residues.

This clonotype showed up many times. The chain combines TRBV29-1 with TRBJ2-7; D possibly uses TRBD1 or TRBD2 (5 bases each). The CDR3 consists of 14 residues. With 0 bases removed from V and 3 bases from J, the gap between germline ends came to 12 bases. The germline V gene has CDR1 SQVTM and CDR2 ANQGSEA. The CDR3 spells CSVEEGAGDYEQYF. CDR3 in DNA: TGCAGCGTTGAAGAAGGGGCCGGGGACTACGAGCAGTACTTC.

At least ten counts were recorded for this clonotype. The chain links TRBV2 to TRBJ2-1; maybe TRBD1 (5 bases). This CDR3 contains 14 residues. Germline values: CDR1 SNHLY, CDR2 FYNNEI. Trimming cost V 8 bases and J 3 bases, with 14 bases left between them. The CDR3 loop is CASWGLSGYNEQFF. In DNA, the CDR3 is TGTGCCAGCTGGGGCCTCTCAGGCTACAATGAGCAGTTCTTC.

This clonotype is labeled as medium-sized (0.01 to 0.1%). This chain joins TRBV19 and TRBJ2-2; D may be TRBD2 (6 bases). Trimming removed 3 bases at V and 5 bases at J, with 13 bases between. CDR1 LNHDA and CDR2 SQIVND come from the germline V gene (reference sequence). The CDR3 consists of 15 residues. The CDR3 nucleotides are TGTGCCAGTAGTATTTCGGGTGCGGGAACCGGGGAGCTGTTTTTT. Protein: CASSISGAGTGELFF.

This chain uses TRBV6-1 with TRBJ2-3; D gene ambiguous. The CDR3 has 14 residues. V dropped 6 bases and J dropped 0 bases, with 10 bases sitting between them. Per the germline V gene, CDR1 is MNHNS and CDR2 is SASEGT. The CDR3 reads CASRDAKSTDTQYF. CDR3 nucleotides: TGTGCCAGCAGAGACGCGAAAAGCACAGATACGCAGTATTTT.

This clonotype was seen a few times. This sequence joins TRBV19 and TRBJ2-7, with a weak D call TRBD2 (5 bases). Germline assignment: CDR1 LNHDA and CDR2 SQIVND (reference sequence). V lost 5 bases and J 3 bases, leaving 14 bases between the germline ends. This CDR3 has 14 amino acids. The CDR3 protein is CASSPTRTFYEQYF. As DNA, the CDR3 is TGTGCCAGTAGTCCTACTAGGACCTTCTACGAGCAGTACTTC. The whole variable domain, filled in from reference TRBV19 and TRBJ2-7, reads DGGITQSPKYLFRKEGQNVTLSCEQNLNHDAMYWYRQDPGQGLRLIYYSQIVNDFQKGDIAEGYSVSREKKESFPLTVTSAQKNPTAFYLCASSPTRTFYEQYFGPGTRLTVT.

The chain links TRBV27 to TRBJ2-7, with TRBD2 matching over 15 bases. The CDR3 extends over 16 amino acids. J was trimmed by 6 bases and V by 3 bases; bases with no gene match: 6. Looked up from germline, CDR1 is MNHEY and CDR2 is SMNVEV (reference sequence). This CDR3 reads CASSFGLAGGKVEQYF. The CDR3 region has the DNA TGTGCCAGCAGTTTCGGACTAGCGGGGGGGAAGGTCGAGCAGTACTTC.

In this sample, this clonotype turned up many times. The chain employs TRBV5-1 and TRBJ2-1, with D perhaps being TRBD1 or TRBD2 (5 bases each). The CDR3 sequence is 16 residues long. The germline V and J ends were trimmed by 2 bases and 7 bases, with 19 bases remaining between them. The V gene's germline CDR1 is SGHRS and CDR2 YFSETQ. CDR3: CASSFPRDGGLNEQFF. DNA of the CDR3: TGCGCCAGCAGCTTCCCCCGGGATGGGGGTTTGAATGAGCAGTTCTTC. Together with reference TRBV5-1 and TRBJ2-1, the CDR3 gives the full variable domain: KAGVTQTPRYLIKTRGQQVTLSCSPISGHRSVSWYQQTPGQGLQFLFEYFSETQRNKGNFPGRFSGRQFSNSRSEMNVSTLELGDSALYLCASSFPRDGGLNEQFFGPGTRLTVL.

The table lists this clonotype with many counts. This rearrangement joins TRBV19 to TRBJ1-5, with a tentative D call TRBD1 (6 bases). CDR3 length equals 14 residues. V lost 2 bases, J lost 7 bases, and 12 bases lay in between. Germline V gene sequence: CDR1 LNHDA, CDR2 SQIVND (reference sequence). The CDR3 DNA reads as TGTGCCAGTAGTATAACACAGGGTTCCCAGCCCCAGCATTTT. It encodes CASSITQGSQPQHF.

This clonotype was seen at least ten times. One end of the junction fails to match germline, which may point to a read error. J is TRBJ1-1 and V is TRBV28; D gene unclear. CDR1 and CDR2 from the germline V gene are MDHEN and SYDVKM. This CDR3 comprises 14 residues. The CDR3 DNA follows: TGTGCCAGCAGTTTCTCCCTCGGCAGAGTAAGTGTTCCCTTT. This translates into CASSFSLGRVSVPF.

Many counts were recorded for this clonotype. The CDR3 coding sequence is TGTGCCAGCAGTGAAAGAGCCCCTCTAGCGGGAGCAAACAATGAGCAGTTCTTC. Its translation: CASSERAPLAGANNEQFF. The chain uses TRBV2 and TRBJ2-1; 10 bases agree with TRBD2. Germline loops: CDR1 SNHLY, CDR2 FYNNEI. The length of the CDR3 is 18 residues. Trimming took 2 bases from V and 5 from J; bases not matched to a gene: 12.

Remarks on this clonotype: A much larger clone differs by one base, so this may be a read error. CDR3 sequence: CASSNGREGSEAFF. The CDR3 region has the DNA TGTGCCAGCAGCAATGGCAGGGAGGGGTCTGAAGCTTTCTTT. The rearrangement joins TRBV5-5 to TRBJ1-1, with TRBD1 as a possible D gene (5 bases). The CDR3 is 14 residues long. V was shortened by 4 bases and J by 6 bases, with 16 bases between the two germline ends. Germline V gives CDR1 SGHKS, CDR2 YYEKEE (reference sequence).

The CDR3 nucleotides are TGCGCCAGCAGCTTGGTGAGCGGGGGGGCCCGAGGTGAGCAGTTCTTC. This codes for CASSLVSGGARGEQFF. The chain uses TRBV5-1 and TRBJ2-1, with 10 bases that match TRBD2. Germline trimming cut 0 bases from V and 9 bases from J; bases unmatched to any gene: 9. Germline V lookup: CDR1 SGHRS, CDR2 YFSETQ. The CDR3 length is 16 residues. The full variable domain, rest sourced from reference TRBV5-1 and TRBJ2-1, is KAGVTQTPRYLIKTRGQQVTLSCSPISGHRSVSWYQQTPGQGLQFLFEYFSETQRNKGNFPGRFSGRQFSNSRSEMNVSTLELGDSALYLCASSLVSGGARGEQFFGPGTRLTVL.

This clonotype was counted at least ten times. The V call is TRBV10-1, the J call TRBJ2-1; no reliable D call. The CDR3 has 12 residues. CDR1 WNHNN and CDR2 SYGVQD come from the germline V gene (reference sequence). The V end lost 0 bases, the J end lost 8 bases, and 5 bases lay between the germline ends. CDR3 bases: TGCGCCAGCAGTGAGTCGTTATATGAGCAGTTCTTC. Translated, it gives CASSESLYEQFF.

This clonotype was observed many times. The chain joins TRBV9 to TRBJ2-1; 11 bases map to TRBD1. The CDR3 is 14 residues long. J was trimmed by 6 bases and V by 4 bases; bases with no gene match: 3. Germline loops: CDR1 SGDLS, CDR2 YYNGEE. The CDR3 reads CASSTGTGGNEQFF. CDR3 DNA: TGTGCCAGCAGCACTGGGACAGGGGGCAATGAGCAGTTCTTC.

This clonotype has at least ten counts. V gene TRBV5-1 combines with J gene TRBJ2-3; 7 nucleotides align to TRBD2. CDR1 and CDR2 from the germline V gene are SGHRS and YFSETQ. Germline trimming cut 1 base from V and 4 bases from J; bases unmatched to any gene: 6. The CDR3 is 15 residues long. The DNA for the CDR3 is TGCGCCAGCAGCTTGCGCGGGAGTGTCGCAGATACGCAGTATTTT. Translating gives CASSLRGSVADTQYF.

This clonotype was observed at least ten times. One junction end disagrees with the germline gene, perhaps due to a read error. The chain carries TRBV7-9 and TRBJ1-6; no clear D. The CDR3 runs to 13 residues. Germline loops: CDR1 SEHNR, CDR2 FQNEAQ (reference sequence). CDR3 DNA sequence: TGTGCCAGCAGCTCATCTACCGGGAATCACCCAACCTTT. Protein product: CASSSSTGNHPTF. The full variable domain, completed using reference TRBV7-9 and TRBJ1-6, is DTGVSQNPRHKITKRGQNVTFRCDPISEHNRLYWYRQTLGQGPEFLTYFQNEAQLEKSRLLSDRFSAERPKGSFSTLEIQRTEQGDSAMYLCASSSSTGNHPTFGNGTRLTVT.

This clonotype was recorded many times. The chain combines TRBV7-3 with TRBJ2-3, with 7 nucleotides matching TRBD2. This CDR3 contains 12 residues. Germline lookup yields CDR1 SGHTA and CDR2 FQGTGA. Trimming cost V 5 bases and J 8 bases; bases outside gene matches: 4. This chain's CDR3 is CASSLTGGTQYF. The CDR3, as DNA: TGTGCCAGCAGCCTGACGGGGGGTACGCAGTATTTT.

This clonotype was seen repeatedly, ten times or more. The CDR3 DNA is TGCAGTGCTCCGGACTACAATGAGCAGTTCTTC. As protein: CSAPDYNEQFF. The J gene is TRBJ2-1, the V gene TRBV20-1; D call uncertain. Between the trimmed V and J ends, which lost 5 bases and 3 bases, there was a span of 5 bases. There are 11 residues in the CDR3. Germline CDR1 reads DFQATT; CDR2 reads SNEGSKA (reference sequence).

This clonotype was seen repeatedly, ten times or more. The V call is TRBV10-3, the J call TRBJ2-5; TRBD1 matches at 7 bases. V dropped 3 bases and J dropped 5; count of bases not matched to a gene: 9. The CDR3 is 15 amino acids. The germline CDR1 and CDR2 sequences are ENHRY and SYGVKD. CDR3 residues: CAISDGQGVGETQYF. CDR3 nucleotide sequence: TGTGCCATCAGTGACGGGCAGGGGGTAGGGGAGACCCAGTACTTC.